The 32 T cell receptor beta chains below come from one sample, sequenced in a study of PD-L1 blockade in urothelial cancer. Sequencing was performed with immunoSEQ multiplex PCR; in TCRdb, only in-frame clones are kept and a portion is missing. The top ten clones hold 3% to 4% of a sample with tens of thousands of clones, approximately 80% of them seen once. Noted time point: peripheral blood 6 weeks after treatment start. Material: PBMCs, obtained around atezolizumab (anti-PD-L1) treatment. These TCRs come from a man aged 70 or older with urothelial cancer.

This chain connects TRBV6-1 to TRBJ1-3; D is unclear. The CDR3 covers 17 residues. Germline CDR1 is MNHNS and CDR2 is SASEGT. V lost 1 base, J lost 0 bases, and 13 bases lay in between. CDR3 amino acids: CASSEGVGGRSGNTIYF. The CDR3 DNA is TGTGCCAGCAGTGAAGGAGTAGGCGGGCGCTCTGGAAACACCATATATTTT.

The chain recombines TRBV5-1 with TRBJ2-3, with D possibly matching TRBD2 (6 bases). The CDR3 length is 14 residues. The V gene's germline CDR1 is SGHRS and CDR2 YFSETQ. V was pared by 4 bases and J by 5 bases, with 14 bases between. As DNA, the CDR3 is TGCGCCAGCAGCAAGGGACTGCCCGGAGATACGCAGTATTTT. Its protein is CASSKGLPGDTQYF.

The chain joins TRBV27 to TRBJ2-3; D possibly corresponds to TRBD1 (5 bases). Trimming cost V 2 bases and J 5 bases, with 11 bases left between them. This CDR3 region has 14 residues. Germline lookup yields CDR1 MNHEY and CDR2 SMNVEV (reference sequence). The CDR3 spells CASSLVGPVDTQYF. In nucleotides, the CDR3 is TGTGCCAGCAGTTTAGTGGGGCCGGTAGATACGCAGTATTTT.

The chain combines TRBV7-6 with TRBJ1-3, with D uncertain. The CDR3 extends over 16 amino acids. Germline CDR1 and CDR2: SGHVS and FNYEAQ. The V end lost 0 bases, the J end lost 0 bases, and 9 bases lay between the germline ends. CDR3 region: CASSLANGLSGNTIYF. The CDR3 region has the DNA TGTGCCAGCAGCTTAGCTAATGGACTCTCTGGAAACACCATATATTTT. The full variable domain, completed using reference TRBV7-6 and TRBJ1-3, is GAGVSQSPRYKVTKRGQDVALRCDPISGHVSLYWYRQALGQGPEFLTYFNYEAQQDKSGLPNDRFSAERPEGSISTLTIQRTEQRDSAMYRCASSLANGLSGNTIYFGEGSWLTVV.

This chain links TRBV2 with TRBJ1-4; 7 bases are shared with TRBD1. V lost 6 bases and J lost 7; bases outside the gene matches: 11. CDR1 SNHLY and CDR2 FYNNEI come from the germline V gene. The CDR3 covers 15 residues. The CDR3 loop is CASREQGSLGEKLFF. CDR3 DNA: TGTGCCAGCAGAGAACAGGGGAGTCTAGGTGAAAAACTGTTTTTT.

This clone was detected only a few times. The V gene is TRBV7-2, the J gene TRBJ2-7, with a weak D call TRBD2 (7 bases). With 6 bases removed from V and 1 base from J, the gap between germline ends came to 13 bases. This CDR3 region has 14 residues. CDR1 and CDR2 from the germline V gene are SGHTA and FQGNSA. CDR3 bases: TGTGCCAGCAGGTCACAGGGAGGGTCCTACGAGCAGTACTTC. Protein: CASRSQGGSYEQYF.

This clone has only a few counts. The CDR3 is CASSSGSSYNEQFF. For the CDR3, the DNA is TGTGCCAGCAGCAGCGGGAGCTCCTACAATGAGCAGTTCTTC. The rearrangement joins TRBV16 to TRBJ2-1; 8 nucleotides agree with TRBD2. CDR1 and CDR2 (germline): KGHSY, FQNENV. The junction had 0 bases not matched to a gene; V was cut back by 5 bases and J by 0 bases. The CDR3 totals 14 residues. Filled out from reference TRBV16 and TRBJ2-1, the complete variable domain reads GEEVAQTPKHLVRGEGQKAKLYCAPIKGHSYVFWYQQVLKNEFKFLISFQNENVFDETGMPKERFSAKCLPNSPCSLEIQATKLEDSAVYFCASSSGSSYNEQFFGPGTRLTVL.

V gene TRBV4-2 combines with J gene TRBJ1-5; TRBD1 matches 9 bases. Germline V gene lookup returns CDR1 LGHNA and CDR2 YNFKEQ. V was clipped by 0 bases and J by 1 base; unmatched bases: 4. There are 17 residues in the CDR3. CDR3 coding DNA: TGTGCCAGCAGCCAAGAAACAGGGGGCAGAAGCAATCAGCCCCAGCATTTT. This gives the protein CASSQETGGRSNQPQHF.

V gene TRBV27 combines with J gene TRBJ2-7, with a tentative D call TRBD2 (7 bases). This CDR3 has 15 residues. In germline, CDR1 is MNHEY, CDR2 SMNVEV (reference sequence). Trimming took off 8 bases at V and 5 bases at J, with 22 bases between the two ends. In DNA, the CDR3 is TGTGCCAGCTCAGGGCAGGGGCGGGAGTACAACGAGCAGTACTTC. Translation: CASSGQGREYNEQYF.

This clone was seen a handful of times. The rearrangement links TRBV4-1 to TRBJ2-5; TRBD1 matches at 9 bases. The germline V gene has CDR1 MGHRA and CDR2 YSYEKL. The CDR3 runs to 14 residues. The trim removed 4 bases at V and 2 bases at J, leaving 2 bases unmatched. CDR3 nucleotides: TGCGCCAGCAGCCCCGGACAGGGGCAAGAGACCCAGTACTTC. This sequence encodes CASSPGQGQETQYF.

In DNA, the CDR3 is TGCGCCAGCAGTCGGTTGACTAGCGGGGCCTCCTACAATGAGCAGTTCTTC. It specifies CASSRLTSGASYNEQFF. V gene TRBV5-1 combines with J gene TRBJ2-1; 11 bases map to TRBD2. After removal of 5 bases from V and 0 bases from J, the junction contained 7 bases not matched to a gene. This CDR3 comprises 17 residues. Germline CDR1 SGHRS, CDR2 YFSETQ.

The CDR3 is CASSLNSWNTEAFF. The CDR3 DNA is TGTGCCAGCAGTTTAAACAGCTGGAACACTGAAGCTTTCTTT. The gene calls are TRBV27 and TRBJ1-1, with unresolved D. This CDR3 contains 14 residues. V was pared by 2 bases and J by 1 base, with 8 bases between. Germline CDR1 reads MNHEY; CDR2 reads SMNVEV (reference sequence).

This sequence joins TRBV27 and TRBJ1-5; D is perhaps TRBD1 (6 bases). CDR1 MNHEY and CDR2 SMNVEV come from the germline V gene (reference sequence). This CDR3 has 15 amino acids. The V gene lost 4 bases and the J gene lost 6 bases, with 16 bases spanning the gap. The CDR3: CASSYRGAKSQPQHF. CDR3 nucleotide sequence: TGTGCCAGCAGTTACCGGGGGGCGAAGTCTCAGCCCCAGCATTTT.

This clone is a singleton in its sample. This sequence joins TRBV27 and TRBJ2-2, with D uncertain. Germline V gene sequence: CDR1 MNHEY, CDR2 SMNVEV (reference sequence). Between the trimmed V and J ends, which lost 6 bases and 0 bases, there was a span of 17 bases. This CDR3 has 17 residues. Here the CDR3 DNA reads TGTGCCAGCAGCCTTTTCCCCCCCGGTGCGAACACCGGGGAGCTGTTTTTT. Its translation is CASSLFPPGANTGELFF.

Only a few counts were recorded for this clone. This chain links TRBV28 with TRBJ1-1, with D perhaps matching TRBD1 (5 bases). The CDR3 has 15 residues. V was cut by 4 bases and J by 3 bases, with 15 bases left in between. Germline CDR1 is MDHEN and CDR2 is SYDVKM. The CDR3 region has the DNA TGTGCCAGCAGTTCCCCGGGGGGGGGAGACACTGAAGCTTTCTTT. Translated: CASSSPGGGDTEAFF. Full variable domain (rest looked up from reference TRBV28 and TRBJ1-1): DVKVTQSSRYLVKRTGEKVFLECVQDMDHENMFWYRQDPGLGLRLIYFSYDVKMKEKGDIPEGYSVSREKKERFSLILESASTNQTSMYLCASSSPGGGDTEAFFGQGTRLTVV.

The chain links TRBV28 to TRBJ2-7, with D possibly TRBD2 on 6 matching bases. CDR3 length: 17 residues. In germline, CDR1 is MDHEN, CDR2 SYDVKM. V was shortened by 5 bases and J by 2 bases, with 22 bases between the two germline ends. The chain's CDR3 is CASSREPLTVKTYEQYF. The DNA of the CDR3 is TGTGCCAGCAGTCGGGAGCCCCTGACGGTGAAAACCTACGAGCAGTACTTC.

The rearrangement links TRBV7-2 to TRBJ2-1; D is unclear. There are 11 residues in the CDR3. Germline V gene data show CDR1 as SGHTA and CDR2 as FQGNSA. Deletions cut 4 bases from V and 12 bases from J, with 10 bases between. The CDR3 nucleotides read TGTGCCAGCAGCTCTAGTATAGGGCAGTTCTTC. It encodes CASSSSIGQFF.

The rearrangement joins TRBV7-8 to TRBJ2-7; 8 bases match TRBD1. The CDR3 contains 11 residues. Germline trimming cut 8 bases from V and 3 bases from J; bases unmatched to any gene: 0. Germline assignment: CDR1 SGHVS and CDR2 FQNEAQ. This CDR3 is CASGTGYEQYF. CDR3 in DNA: TGTGCCAGCGGGACAGGCTACGAGCAGTACTTC.

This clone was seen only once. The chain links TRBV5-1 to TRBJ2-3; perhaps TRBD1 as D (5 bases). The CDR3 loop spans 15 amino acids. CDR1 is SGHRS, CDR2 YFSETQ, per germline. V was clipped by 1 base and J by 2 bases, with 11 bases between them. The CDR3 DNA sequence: TGCGCCAGCAGCTTGAGGGGTAGAACCACAGATACGCAGTATTTT. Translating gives CASSLRGRTTDTQYF.

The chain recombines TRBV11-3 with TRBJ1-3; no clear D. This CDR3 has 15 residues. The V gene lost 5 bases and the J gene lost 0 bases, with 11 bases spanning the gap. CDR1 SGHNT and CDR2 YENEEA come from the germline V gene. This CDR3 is CASSPNDYSGNTIYF. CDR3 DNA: TGTGCCAGCAGCCCGAATGACTACTCTGGAAACACCATATATTTT. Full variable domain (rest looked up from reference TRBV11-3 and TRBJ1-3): EAGVVQSPRYKIIEKKQPVAFWCNPISGHNTLYWYLQNLGQGPELLIRYENEEAVDDSQLPKDRFSAERLKGVDSTLKIQPAELGDSAVYLCASSPNDYSGNTIYFGEGSWLTVV.

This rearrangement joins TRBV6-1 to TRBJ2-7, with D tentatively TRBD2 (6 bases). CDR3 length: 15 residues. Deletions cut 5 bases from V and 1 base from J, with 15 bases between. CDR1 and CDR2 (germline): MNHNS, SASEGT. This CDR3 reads CASSRIGRESYEQYF. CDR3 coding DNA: TGTGCCAGCAGTAGAATTGGACGGGAGTCCTACGAGCAGTACTTC.

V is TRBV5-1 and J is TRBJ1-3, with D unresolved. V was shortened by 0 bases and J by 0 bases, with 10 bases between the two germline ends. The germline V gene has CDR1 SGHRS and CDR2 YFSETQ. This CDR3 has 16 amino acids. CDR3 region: CASSLAGVTSGNTIYF. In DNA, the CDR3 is TGCGCCAGCAGCTTGGCCGGGGTTACCTCTGGAAACACCATATATTTT.

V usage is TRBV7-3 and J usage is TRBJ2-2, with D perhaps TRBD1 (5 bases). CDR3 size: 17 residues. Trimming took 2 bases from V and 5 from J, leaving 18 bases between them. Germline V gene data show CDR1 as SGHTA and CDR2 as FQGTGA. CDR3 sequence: CASSLGARGSGTGELFF. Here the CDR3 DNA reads TGTGCCAGCAGCTTAGGGGCTCGCGGTTCCGGGACCGGGGAGCTGTTTTTT.

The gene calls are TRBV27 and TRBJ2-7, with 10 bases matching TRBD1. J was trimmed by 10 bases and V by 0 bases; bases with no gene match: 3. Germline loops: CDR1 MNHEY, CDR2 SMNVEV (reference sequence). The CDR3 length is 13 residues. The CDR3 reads CASSLSRQGAQYF. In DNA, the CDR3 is TGTGCCAGCAGTTTATCTCGACAGGGGGCACAGTACTTC.

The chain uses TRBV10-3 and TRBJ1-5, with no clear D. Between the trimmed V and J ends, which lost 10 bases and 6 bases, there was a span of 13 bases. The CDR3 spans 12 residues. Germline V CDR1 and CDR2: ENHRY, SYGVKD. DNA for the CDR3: TGTGCCACCTCTATGGCGGGTCAGCCCCAGCATTTT. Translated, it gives CATSMAGQPQHF.

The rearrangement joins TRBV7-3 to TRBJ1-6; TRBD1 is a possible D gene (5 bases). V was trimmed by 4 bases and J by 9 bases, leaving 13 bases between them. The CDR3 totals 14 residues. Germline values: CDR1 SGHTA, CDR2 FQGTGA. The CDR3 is CASSSLAGGSPLHF. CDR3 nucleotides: TGTGCCAGCAGCTCCCTAGCGGGGGGTTCACCCCTCCACTTT.

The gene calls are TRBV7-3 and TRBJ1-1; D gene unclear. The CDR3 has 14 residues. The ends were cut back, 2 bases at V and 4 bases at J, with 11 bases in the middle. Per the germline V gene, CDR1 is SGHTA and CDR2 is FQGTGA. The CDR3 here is CASSLDPPGTEAFF. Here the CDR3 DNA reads TGTGCCAGCAGCTTAGACCCCCCGGGCACTGAAGCTTTCTTT.

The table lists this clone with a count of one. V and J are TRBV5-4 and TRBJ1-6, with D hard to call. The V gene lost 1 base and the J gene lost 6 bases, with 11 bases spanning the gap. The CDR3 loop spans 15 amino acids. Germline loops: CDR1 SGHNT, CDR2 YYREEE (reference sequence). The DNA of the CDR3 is TGTGCCAGCAGCTTGTGGAGCATCTCTAATTCACCCCTCCACTTT. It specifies CASSLWSISNSPLHF.

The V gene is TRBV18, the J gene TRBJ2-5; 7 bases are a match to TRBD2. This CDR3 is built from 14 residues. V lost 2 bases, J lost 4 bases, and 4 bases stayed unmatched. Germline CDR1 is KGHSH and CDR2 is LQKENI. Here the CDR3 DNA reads TGTGCCAGCTCACCAAGGGGAGGGAGAGAGACCCAGTACTTC. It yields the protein CASSPRGGRETQYF.

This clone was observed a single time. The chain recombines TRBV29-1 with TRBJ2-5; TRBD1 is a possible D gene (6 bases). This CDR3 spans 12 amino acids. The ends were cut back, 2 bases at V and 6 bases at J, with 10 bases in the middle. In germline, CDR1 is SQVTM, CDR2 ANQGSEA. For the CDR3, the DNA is TGCAGCGTTGAACAGGGGTTGCAGACCCAGTACTTC. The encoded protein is CSVEQGLQTQYF.

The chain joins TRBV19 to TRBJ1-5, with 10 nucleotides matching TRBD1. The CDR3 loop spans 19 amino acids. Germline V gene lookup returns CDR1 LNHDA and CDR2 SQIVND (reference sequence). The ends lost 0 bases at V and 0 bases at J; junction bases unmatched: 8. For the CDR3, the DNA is TGTGCCAGTAGTATAGATCCAAGGACAGGGGGTTATAGCAATCAGCCCCAGCATTTT. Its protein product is CASSIDPRTGGYSNQPQHF.

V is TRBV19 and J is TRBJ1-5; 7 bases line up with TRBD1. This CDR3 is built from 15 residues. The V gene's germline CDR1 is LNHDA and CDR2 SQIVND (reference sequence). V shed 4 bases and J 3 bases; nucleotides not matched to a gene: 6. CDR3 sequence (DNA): TGTGCCAGTAGTAGAACAGGGGTTATCAATCAGCCCCAGCATTTT. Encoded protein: CASSRTGVINQPQHF.